The clone carrying this TCR beta chain was counted at least ten times. The data belong to a study of T cells in Graves' hyperthyroidism and ophthalmopathy. Trimming removed 1 base at V and 6 bases at J, with 10 bases between. Germline CDR1 MNHEY, CDR2 SMNVEV (reference sequence). The CDR3 length is 13 residues. Uncontrolled infection, other autoimmune disease, pregnancy or lactation excluded patients. The CDR3 regions of TCR beta were amplified from RNA transcripts. The TCR CDR3 first-round RT-PCR relied on the HTBI primer set. One entry per CDR3 protein, called by TCRdb with MiXCR from the multiplex PCR reads. The sample records roughly 520,000 distinct CDR3 sequences, around 22% being singletons.

This sequence joins TRBV27 and TRBJ2-7; maybe TRBD1 (5 bases). This receptor was obtained from a woman in her 30s with Graves' ophthalmopathy. Input material: blood. The CDR3 loop is CASSLLSQGEQYF. CDR3 sequence (DNA): TGTGCCAGCAGTTTATTGTCGCAGGGCGAGCAGTACTTC.